The 17 T cell receptor beta chains below all came from one sample that was sequenced in a study of OX40 agonist ivuxolimab in advanced cancers. Sequencing used immunoSEQ multiplex PCR; TCRdb keeps in-frame clones, though not all of them. The sample has more than 40,000 clones, 75% to 95% seen once. The source was CD4+ or CD8+ T cells sorted from blood, collected in a trial of the OX40 agonist ivuxolimab. The receptors originated from an adult with an advanced solid tumor such as melanoma, head and neck, liver or kidney cancer.

The J gene is TRBJ1-1, the V gene TRBV9; D is unresolved. The length of the CDR3 is 15 residues. Germline V CDR1 and CDR2: SGDLS, YYNGEE. V lost 4 bases, J lost 5 bases, and 18 bases lay in between. CDR3 protein: CASSPYLAGGTEAFF. The CDR3, as DNA: TGTGCCAGCAGCCCCTACTTAGCTGGAGGGACTGAAGCTTTCTTT.

This clone was detected only once. The genes are TRBV19 and TRBJ1-5; the D gene is possibly TRBD1 (5 bases). CDR1 is LNHDA and CDR2 is SQIVND in the germline V gene (reference sequence). Trimming pared 7 bases from V and 7 bases from J, leaving 20 bases between. The CDR3 is 15 residues long. CDR3 region: CASTPEGSTVQPQHF. CDR3 nucleotide sequence: TGTGCCAGTACCCCCGAGGGGTCCACGGTACAGCCCCAGCATTTT.

The rearrangement uses TRBV13 and TRBJ2-3, with D perhaps matching TRBD2 (6 bases). Germline-derived CDR1 and CDR2 are PRHDT and FYEKMQ (reference sequence). CDR3 size: 15 residues. V shed 2 bases and J shed 2 bases, with 11 bases lying between them. CDR3 in amino acids: CASSLWGEITDTQYF. As DNA, the CDR3 is TGTGCCAGCAGCTTATGGGGGGAGATCACAGATACGCAGTATTTT.

This chain uses TRBV27 with TRBJ2-3; 12 bases are a match to TRBD2. The V and J ends lost 5 bases and 6 bases, in that order; junction bases with no gene match: 6. This CDR3 is 15 amino acids long. Germline CDR1 and CDR2: MNHEY and SMNVEV (reference sequence). As DNA, the CDR3 is TGTGCCAGCAGTCGACTAGCGGGAGCGTTCGATACGCAGTATTTT. Protein: CASSRLAGAFDTQYF.

The V gene is TRBV5-1, the J gene TRBJ2-2, with 7 bases lining up with TRBD1. The germline V gene has CDR1 SGHRS and CDR2 YFSETQ. The length of the CDR3 is 19 residues. The V gene end was trimmed by 5 bases and the J gene end by 0 bases; junction bases not matched to a gene: 16. CDR3 sequence: CASRIRGPTSNPNTGELFF. CDR3 coding DNA: TGCGCCAGCAGAATAAGGGGGCCGACATCTAACCCGAACACCGGGGAGCTGTTTTTT.

The chain combines TRBV5-4 with TRBJ1-1; D unresolved. The germline V gene encodes CDR1 SGHNT and CDR2 YYREEE (reference sequence). With 6 bases removed from V and 0 bases from J, the gap between germline ends came to 12 bases. This CDR3 has 14 residues. This CDR3 is CASMGSGLNTEAFF. Here the CDR3 DNA reads TGTGCCAGCATGGGGTCGGGGTTGAACACTGAAGCTTTCTTT.

This chain links TRBV5-4 with TRBJ2-1, with D possibly being TRBD1 or TRBD2 (5 bases each). CDR3 size: 15 residues. CDR1 and CDR2 (germline): SGHNT, YYREEE (reference sequence). V was clipped by 4 bases and J by 8 bases, with 19 bases between them. CDR3 region: CASSGDSRGLDEQFF. The DNA of the CDR3 is TGTGCCAGCAGCGGTGACTCCCGGGGCCTGGATGAGCAGTTCTTC. Variable domain in full (rest from reference TRBV5-4 and TRBJ2-1): ETGVTQSPTHLIKTRGQQVTLRCSSQSGHNTVSWYQQALGQGPQFIFQYYREEENGRGNFPPRFSGLQFPNYSSELNVNALELDDSALYLCASSGDSRGLDEQFFGPGTRLTVL.

Regarding this clone: The same CDR3 arises from other DNA sequences in this sample as well. This chain uses TRBV19 with TRBJ2-2; D is uncertain. V dropped 2 bases and J dropped 1 base, with 5 bases sitting between them. There are 14 residues in the CDR3. Germline CDR1 is LNHDA and CDR2 is SQIVND (reference sequence). CDR3 protein: CASSIWGNTGELFF. The CDR3 coding sequence is TGTGCCAGTAGTATATGGGGGAACACCGGGGAGCTGTTTTTT.

The chain employs TRBV4-1 and TRBJ2-2, with unresolved D. The V and J ends lost 1 base and 3 bases respectively, with 3 bases between them. Germline CDR1 is MGHRA and CDR2 is YSYEKL. This CDR3 region has 13 residues. The CDR3 protein is CASSQAYTGELFF. The CDR3 DNA follows: TGCGCCAGCAGCCAAGCTTACACCGGGGAGCTGTTTTTT.

The CDR3 region has the DNA TGTGCCAGCAGTTACTCGTTAAGCGGAGGATCCTACGAGCAGTACTTC. This translates into CASSYSLSGGSYEQYF. This chain links TRBV6-5 with TRBJ2-7, with a possible D match to TRBD2 (5 bases). Germline lookup yields CDR1 MNHEY and CDR2 SVGAGI. V lost 0 bases and J 1 base, leaving 13 bases between the germline ends. CDR3 length: 16 amino acids.

The chain recombines TRBV27 with TRBJ2-7; 10 nucleotides align to TRBD1. Germline V gene lookup returns CDR1 MNHEY and CDR2 SMNVEV (reference sequence). The CDR3 is made up of 15 amino acids. The junction had 8 bases not matched to a gene; V was cut back by 6 bases and J by 3 bases. CDR3: CASSPGQGTNYEQYF. Here the CDR3 DNA reads TGTGCCAGCAGCCCGGGACAGGGGACGAACTACGAGCAGTACTTC.

The chain couples TRBV2 to TRBJ1-4, with 7 nucleotides matching TRBD1. The CDR3 length is 15 residues. With 5 bases clipped from V and 4 bases from J, the junction kept 7 bases outside the gene matches. Germline CDR1 is SNHLY and CDR2 is FYNNEI. CDR3 amino acids: CASSTPGTDNEKLFF. The CDR3 DNA reads TGTGCCAGCAGTACACCTGGGACAGATAATGAAAAACTGTTTTTT. The variable domain in full, with the rest retrieved from reference TRBV2 and TRBJ1-4, is EPEVTQTPSHQVTQMGQEVILRCVPISNHLYFYWYRQILGQKVEFLVSFYNNEISEKSEIFDDQFSVERPDGSNFTLKIRSTKLEDSAMYFCASSTPGTDNEKLFFGSGTQLSVL.

The V gene is TRBV28, the J gene TRBJ2-3; 8 bases are a match to TRBD2. The J segment lost 3 bases and the V segment lost 3 bases, leaving 2 bases of the junction unmatched. The CDR3 length is 14 residues. The V gene's germline CDR1 is MDHEN and CDR2 SYDVKM. The chain's CDR3 is CASSLSGGTDTQYF. The DNA for the CDR3 is TGTGCCAGCAGTTTGAGCGGGGGAACAGATACGCAGTATTTT.

The chain is built from TRBV7-2 and TRBJ2-1; possible D gene TRBD2, 6 bases. There are 16 residues in the CDR3. The V end was cut by 2 bases, the J end by 4 bases, with 15 bases between. The germline CDR1 and CDR2 sequences are SGHTA and FQGNSA. The CDR3 DNA is TGTGCCAGCAGCTTACGACCGGGAGTAGGGTACAATGAGCAGTTCTTC. Its protein product is CASSLRPGVGYNEQFF.

The chain uses TRBV5-6 and TRBJ2-3; D gene unclear. In germline, CDR1 is SGHDT, CDR2 YYEEEE. This CDR3 region has 16 residues. With 2 bases removed from V and 0 bases from J, the gap between germline ends came to 13 bases. CDR3 in amino acids: CASSFSADASTDTQYF. For the CDR3, the DNA is TGTGCCAGCAGCTTTTCGGCAGATGCTAGCACAGATACGCAGTATTTT.

This sequence joins TRBV9 and TRBJ1-4; D not certain. The V end was cut by 4 bases, the J end by 9 bases, with 13 bases between. The CDR3 is made up of 13 amino acids. The germline V gene has CDR1 SGDLS and CDR2 YYNGEE. In DNA, the CDR3 is TGTGCCAGCAGCACCGACCCCTTGAAAAAACTGTTTTTT. This codes for CASSTDPLKKLFF.

This clone was seen a few times. CDR3 coding DNA: TGTGCCAGCAGCCTAAGACAGGGCGCCTATAATTCACCCCTCCACTTT. This gives the protein CASSLRQGAYNSPLHF. The chain employs TRBV7-8 and TRBJ1-6; 7 nucleotides align to TRBD1. After removal of 5 bases from V and 2 bases from J, the junction contained 6 bases not matched to a gene. CDR1 SGHVS and CDR2 FQNEAQ come from the germline V gene. This CDR3 region has 16 residues. The whole variable domain, filled in from reference TRBV7-8 and TRBJ1-6, reads GAGVSQSPRYKVAKRGQDVALRCDPISGHVSLFWYQQALGQGPEFLTYFQNEAQLDKSGLPSDRFFAERPEGSVSTLKIQRTQQEDSAVYLCASSLRQGAYNSPLHFGNGTRLTVT.